This record covers a single T cell receptor beta chain. This specimen comes from a study of regulatory T cells in long-lasting Graves disease. Time point meaning: newly diagnosed GD, antithyroid drugs for less than 3 months. Construction of the TCR library relied on RNA isolated from PBMCs. Researchers made TCR beta libraries by using iRepertoire HTBI primers and running Arm-PCR on CDR3 regions. One entry per CDR3 protein, called by TCRdb with MiXCR from the multiplex PCR reads. The sample lists 540,000 or so distinct CDR3 sequences; roughly 13% were seen once. Per germline, CDR1 MNHNS and CDR2 SASEGT. V was shortened by 6 bases and J by 2 bases, with 4 bases between the two germline ends. The CDR3 totals 11 residues. These sequences were also reported in another study, on T cells in Graves' hyperthyroidism and ophthalmopathy.

The gene calls are TRBV6-1 and TRBJ2-5; no reliable D call. The source is a man aged 25-45 years with Graves disease. Specimen: peripheral blood mononuclear cells (PBMCs), collected at new diagnosis, from a patient treated with antithyroid drugs. The CDR3 DNA reads TGTGCCAGCAGGATACAAGAGACCCAGTACTTC. It yields the protein CASRIQETQYF.